This entry lists 28 T cell receptor beta chains sequenced from one sample in a study of CD8 T cells in ankylosing spondylitis (dated by TCRdb to about 2017). The library was prepared using 5' RACE. This sample was sequenced with an Illumina HiSeq 2500. Using fastp at Q25 and MiXCR, TCRdb reprocessed the public reads and kept productive beta chains. Every distinct CDR3 protein forms one entry, paired with its most common genes and DNA. Here the sample has some 250,000 distinct CDR3 sequences; about 24% occur a single time. In total, the top ten clones hold approximately 0.61% of the sample. Sequenced: blood, either unsorted or a sorted T cell fraction (not recorded which). The receptor source for this set is a male donor with ankylosing spondylitis or in good health (not recorded which).

This clonotype was recorded many times. The rearrangement uses TRBV29-1 and TRBJ1-1; 8 bases fit TRBD1. The germline gives CDR1 SQVTM, CDR2 ANQGSEA. J was trimmed by 7 bases and V by 6 bases; bases with no gene match: 10. This CDR3 has 13 amino acids. The CDR3 bases are TGCAGCGTCGACGGTAATGACAGGGGTGAAGCTTTCTTT. It is translated as CSVDGNDRGEAFF.

This clonotype has a count of ten or more. The V and J genes are TRBV6-5 and TRBJ2-5, with D perhaps TRBD2 (6 bases). CDR1 MNHEY and CDR2 SVGAGI come from the germline V gene. This CDR3 region has 13 residues. Deletions cut 3 bases from V and 5 bases from J, with 10 bases between. The DNA of the CDR3 is TGTGCCAGCAGTTATCCGGGACTTGAGACCCAGTACTTC. It yields the protein CASSYPGLETQYF.

The chain recombines TRBV20-1 with TRBJ1-1, with D maybe TRBD1 (5 bases). Trimming pared 0 bases from V and 5 bases from J, leaving 10 bases between. The germline V gene encodes CDR1 DFQATT and CDR2 SNEGSKA (reference sequence). The CDR3 loop spans 13 amino acids. The CDR3 region is CSARDAGVTEAFF. The CDR3 nucleotides are TGCAGTGCTAGAGATGCGGGGGTTACTGAAGCTTTCTTT.

This clonotype was counted between two and nine times. The chain is built from TRBV20-1 and TRBJ1-5; D uncertain. The CDR3 is made up of 13 amino acids. The V gene's germline CDR1 is DFQATT and CDR2 SNEGSKA (reference sequence). Trimming removed 6 bases from V and 2 bases from J, with 11 bases in between. CDR3: CSASAKGNQPQHF. Written as DNA, the CDR3 is TGCAGTGCGTCCGCTAAGGGCAATCAGCCCCAGCATTTT.

Points on this clonotype: A much more abundant neighbour one base away suggests this may be a read error. V is TRBV29-1 and J is TRBJ2-3, with TRBD2 identical over 8 bases. The V gene's germline CDR1 is SQVTM and CDR2 ANQGSEA. J was trimmed by 5 bases and V by 4 bases; bases with no gene match: 5. CDR3 length: 13 amino acids. The CDR3 DNA is TGCAGCGTTGTCGGGGGGGCGTTAGATACGCAGTATTTT. Protein product: CSVVGGALDTQYF.

The V gene is TRBV12-3 or TRBV12-4, the J gene TRBJ2-1; D gene uncertain. This CDR3 is built from 15 residues. Trimming cost V 3 bases and J 9 bases, with 18 bases left between them. The CDR3 DNA sequence: TGTGCCAGCAGTTTCCGCCCGCAGTGGGCCAGTGAGCAGTTCTTC. It specifies CASSFRPQWASEQFF.

This clonotype has more than one count but fewer than ten. The chain employs TRBV20-1 and TRBJ1-6, with TRBD1 as a possible D gene (5 bases). Trimming cost V 0 bases and J 15 bases, with 30 bases left between them. The V gene's germline CDR1 is DFQATT and CDR2 SNEGSKA (reference sequence). The CDR3 extends over 18 amino acids. The CDR3 protein is CSAREASPYNRDGGLLHF. The CDR3 bases are TGCAGTGCTAGAGAGGCCTCCCCCTACAACCGGGACGGAGGTCTCCTCCACTTT.

This clonotype showed up many times. This chain links TRBV12-3 or TRBV12-4 with TRBJ2-5; TRBD1 agrees at 8 bases. The CDR3 totals 14 residues. V lost 8 bases, J lost 3 bases, and 8 bases stayed unmatched. This chain's CDR3 is CASDRGRSEETQYF. CDR3 nucleotide sequence: TGTGCCAGCGACAGGGGCAGAAGCGAAGAGACCCAGTACTTC.

This clonotype has more than one count but fewer than ten. The chain employs TRBV20-1 and TRBJ2-3; D is perhaps TRBD2 (5 bases). There are 13 residues in the CDR3. Per germline, CDR1 DFQATT and CDR2 SNEGSKA (reference sequence). Trimming pared 6 bases from V and 2 bases from J, leaving 12 bases between. CDR3 bases: TGCAGTGCAAACGGACTGGACACAGATACGCAGTATTTT. Amino acids: CSANGLDTDTQYF.

This clonotype occurred many times. CDR3 bases: TGTGCCAGCAGTAACAGTTATAGCACAGATACGCAGTATTTT. This sequence encodes CASSNSYSTDTQYF. The chain carries TRBV6-4 and TRBJ2-3; no reliable D call. V was shortened by 5 bases and J by 0 bases, with 9 bases between the two germline ends. The germline V gene encodes CDR1 MRHNA and CDR2 SNTAGT. The CDR3 sequence is 14 residues long.

DNA of the CDR3: TGCAGTGCTAGAAAAGTGGGATACACTGAAGCTTTCTTT. Amino acid sequence: CSARKVGYTEAFF. V is TRBV20-1 and J is TRBJ1-1; unclear D gene. The CDR3 extends over 13 amino acids. Trimming pared 2 bases from V and 3 bases from J, leaving 10 bases between. CDR1 and CDR2 (germline): DFQATT, SNEGSKA (reference sequence).

This clonotype was recorded a few times. The chain combines TRBV2 with TRBJ2-3; 7 nucleotides match TRBD2. Per germline, CDR1 SNHLY and CDR2 FYNNEI. This CDR3 spans 14 amino acids. The V gene end was trimmed by 6 bases and the J gene end by 2 bases; junction bases not matched to a gene: 5. CDR3 sequence (DNA): TGTGCCAGCAGAGTTAGCGGGTTCACAGATACGCAGTATTTT. Protein: CASRVSGFTDTQYF.

This clonotype showed up many times. CDR3 DNA: TGCAGTGCTAGAGACCAATGGGGGACAGGGATAGGAGATACGCAGTATTTT. Translating gives CSARDQWGTGIGDTQYF. The rearrangement joins TRBV20-1 to TRBJ2-3; 9 nucleotides match TRBD1. V shed 0 bases and J 5 bases; nucleotides not matched to a gene: 12. Germline V CDR1 and CDR2: DFQATT, SNEGSKA (reference sequence). CDR3 length: 17 amino acids.

This clonotype was recorded many times. The chain recombines TRBV7-8 with TRBJ1-1, with D uncertain. This CDR3 is 13 amino acids long. V was trimmed by 5 bases and J by 2 bases, leaving 9 bases between them. Germline V gene sequence: CDR1 SGHVS, CDR2 FQNEAQ. CDR3 DNA sequence: TGTGCCAGCAGCCGTTCCGGAAACACTGAAGCTTTCTTT. Its translation is CASSRSGNTEAFF.

This clonotype was seen repeatedly, ten times or more. The rearrangement links TRBV29-1 to TRBJ1-5, with D perhaps TRBD1 (5 bases). The germline gives CDR1 SQVTM, CDR2 ANQGSEA. Trimming shortened V by 4 bases and J by 0 bases, and 7 bases separated the two germline ends. This CDR3 comprises 13 residues. CDR3 residues: CSVGRDSNQPQHF. The CDR3, as DNA: TGCAGCGTTGGCAGGGATAGCAATCAGCCCCAGCATTTT.

This clonotype was detected many times. This chain links TRBV20-1 with TRBJ2-3; 8 bases map to TRBD2. This CDR3 has 13 residues. V was clipped by 5 bases and J by 4 bases; unmatched bases: 5. Germline CDR1 reads DFQATT; CDR2 reads SNEGSKA (reference sequence). The CDR3 sequence is CSASAGVPDTQYF. CDR3 DNA sequence: TGCAGTGCTTCAGCGGGGGTTCCAGATACGCAGTATTTT.

The table lists this clonotype with many counts. The V gene is TRBV5-8, the J gene TRBJ2-3; weak D call: TRBD2 (7 bases). Germline V lookup: CDR1 SGHTS, CDR2 YDEGEE. This CDR3 is 15 amino acids long. Trimming stripped 1 base from V and 1 base from J, with 10 bases between. As DNA, the CDR3 is TGTGCCAGCAGCTTGCGAGGGGGGGGCACAGATACGCAGTATTTT. Translated: CASSLRGGGTDTQYF.

This clonotype was observed at least ten times. The CDR3 sequence: CSVESPGGGQTQYF. CDR3 nucleotides: TGCAGCGTTGAATCGCCAGGGGGCGGGCAGACCCAGTACTTC. The V gene is TRBV29-1, the J gene TRBJ2-5, with TRBD1 matching 8 bases. This CDR3 is 14 amino acids long. The ends lost 2 bases at V and 6 bases at J; junction bases unmatched: 8. The V gene's germline CDR1 is SQVTM and CDR2 ANQGSEA.

This clonotype was found many times. The V call is TRBV9, the J call TRBJ2-1; D tentatively fits TRBD1 or TRBD2 (6 bases each). Germline V gene lookup returns CDR1 SGDLS and CDR2 YYNGEE. Trimming stripped 0 bases from V and 7 bases from J, with 17 bases between. This CDR3 has 16 amino acids. The CDR3 sequence is CASSVGRWRGENEQFF. The CDR3 nucleotides read TGTGCCAGCAGCGTAGGGCGGTGGAGGGGGGAAAATGAGCAGTTCTTC. Based on the CDR3 plus reference TRBV9 and TRBJ2-1, the full variable domain is DSGVTQTPKHLITATGQRVTLRCSPRSGDLSVYWYQQSLDQGLQFLIQYYNGEERAKGNILERFSAQQFPDLHSELNLSSLELGDSALYFCASSVGRWRGENEQFFGPGTRLTVL.

This clonotype was detected a few times. The chain links TRBV20-1 to TRBJ1-3, with D uncertain. Germline values: CDR1 DFQATT, CDR2 SNEGSKA (reference sequence). The CDR3 sequence is 12 residues long. Deletions cut 3 bases from V and 3 bases from J, with 6 bases between. CDR3 residues: CSASEGGNTIYF. CDR3 nucleotides: TGCAGTGCTAGTGAAGGTGGAAACACCATATATTTT.

This clonotype was counted many times. The chain carries TRBV5-6 and TRBJ1-2; TRBD1 might be the D (6 bases). This CDR3 contains 14 residues. Germline V gene sequence: CDR1 SGHDT, CDR2 YYEEEE. Trimming took 5 bases from V and 3 from J, leaving 14 bases between them. The CDR3 DNA reads TGTGCCAGCAGTTTTCGGACAGCTTACTATGGCTACACCTTC. Protein sequence: CASSFRTAYYGYTF.

The chain links TRBV2 to TRBJ2-5, with 10 bases aligning to TRBD1. Germline CDR1 is SNHLY and CDR2 is FYNNEI. This CDR3 is built from 14 residues. After removal of 6 bases from V and 5 bases from J, the junction contained 6 bases not matched to a gene. CDR3 sequence: CASRRQGATETQYF. The CDR3 DNA sequence: TGTGCCAGCAGGAGACAGGGGGCGACTGAGACCCAGTACTTC. The variable domain in full, completed from reference TRBV2 and TRBJ2-5, reads EPEVTQTPSHQVTQMGQEVILRCVPISNHLYFYWYRQILGQKVEFLVSFYNNEISEKSEIFDDQFSVERPDGSNFTLKIRSTKLEDSAMYFCASRRQGATETQYFGPGTRLLVL.

This clonotype was counted many times. The chain recombines TRBV12-3 or TRBV12-4 with TRBJ2-2; D uncertain. This CDR3 region has 11 residues. The ends were cut back, 5 bases at V and 7 bases at J, with 5 bases in the middle. CDR3: CASSPNGELFF. CDR3 coding DNA: TGTGCCAGCAGTCCTAACGGGGAGCTGTTTTTT.

This clonotype was counted only a few times. This chain joins TRBV10-3 and TRBJ2-7; a possible D gene is TRBD1 (6 bases). The V end lost 2 bases, the J end lost 7 bases, and 9 bases lay between the germline ends. Germline V gives CDR1 ENHRY, CDR2 SYGVKD. This CDR3 is 12 amino acids long. DNA of the CDR3: TGTGCCATCAGTGAGGAAGACAGGGAGCAGTACTTC. It specifies CAISEEDREQYF.

This clonotype was picked up a small number of times. V gene TRBV5-4 combines with J gene TRBJ2-7; D tentatively fits TRBD1 or TRBD2 (5 bases each). The CDR3 sequence is 14 residues long. The germline V gene has CDR1 SGHNT and CDR2 YYREEE (reference sequence). The V end was cut by 2 bases, the J end by 5 bases, with 14 bases between. CDR3 coding DNA: TGTGCCAGCAGCTTCGGGGCCAACCTGGACGAGCAGTACTTC. This translates into CASSFGANLDEQYF.

For the CDR3, the DNA is TGTGCCAGCAGTTTTCGGGCGGGGGGCAGCACAGATACGCAGTATTTT. This sequence encodes CASSFRAGGSTDTQYF. The chain combines TRBV12-3 or TRBV12-4 with TRBJ2-3; 8 nucleotides line up with TRBD2. V dropped 3 bases and J dropped 0; count of bases not matched to a gene: 5. The CDR3 sequence is 16 residues long.

The rearrangement joins TRBV30 to TRBJ1-5; the match to TRBD1 covers 10 bases. CDR1 and CDR2 (germline): GTSNPN, SVGIG (reference sequence). With V trimmed by 5 bases and J by 6 bases, 4 bases remained unmatched. This CDR3 contains 13 residues. The CDR3 region is CAWGTGDFQPQHF. CDR3 DNA sequence: TGTGCCTGGGGGACAGGGGATTTTCAGCCCCAGCATTTT. Combining the CDR3 with reference TRBV30 and TRBJ1-5 gives the whole variable domain SQTIHQWPATLVQPVGSPLSLECTVEGTSNPNLYWYRQAAGRGLQLLFYSVGIGQISSEVPQNLSASRPQDRQFILSSKKLLLSDSGFYLCAWGTGDFQPQHFGDGTRLSIL.

This chain uses TRBV2 with TRBJ2-5; either TRBD1 or TRBD2 may fit D (5 bases each). The CDR3 contains 13 residues. CDR1 and CDR2 (germline): SNHLY, FYNNEI. Trimming shortened V by 5 bases and J by 4 bases, and 11 bases separated the two germline ends. The CDR3 DNA reads as TGTGCCAGCAGTCTGGGGGAACGAGAGACCCAGTACTTC. This encodes CASSLGERETQYF.